The 18 T cell receptor beta chains reported below all come from one sample, sequenced in a study of blood T cell repertoires in COVID-19. Repertoires were generated with immunoSEQ multiplex PCR, while TCRdb's copy carries only in-frame clones and drops some. This table holds 110,000 to 150,000 clones, roughly 91% found once. Sequenced input: peripheral blood. The receptors were gathered from a man aged 55 to 70 with active or convalescent COVID-19.

The chain joins TRBV18 to TRBJ2-7; 7 bases line up with TRBD1. Per the germline V gene, CDR1 is KGHSH and CDR2 is LQKENI. This CDR3 is built from 14 residues. V shed 6 bases and J 2 bases; nucleotides not matched to a gene: 7. This chain's CDR3 is CASSPDRAPYEQYF. Here the CDR3 DNA reads TGTGCCAGCTCCCCCGACAGGGCCCCCTACGAGCAGTACTTC.

The rearrangement uses TRBV28 and TRBJ2-7, with 8 nucleotides matching TRBD1. Germline V lookup: CDR1 MDHEN, CDR2 SYDVKM. V was pared by 8 bases and J by 3 bases, with 12 bases of the junction left unmatched. The CDR3 runs 15 residues. CDR3 loop: CASEGIRDRNYEQYF. The CDR3 bases are TGTGCCAGCGAGGGGATCCGGGACAGGAACTACGAGCAGTACTTC.

V gene TRBV24-1 combines with J gene TRBJ2-3; possible D gene TRBD1, 6 bases. Germline CDR1 reads KGHDR; CDR2 reads SFDVKD. The CDR3 runs 16 residues. Trimming pared 1 base from V and 1 base from J, leaving 11 bases between. CDR3 in amino acids: CATSDFGAGGTDTQYF. The CDR3 coding sequence is TGTGCCACCAGTGATTTTGGGGCAGGGGGCACAGATACGCAGTATTTT.

The chain joins TRBV7-6 to TRBJ2-1; D is possibly TRBD2 (5 bases). Per the germline V gene, CDR1 is SGHVS and CDR2 is FNYEAQ. The CDR3 is 17 residues long. V lost 0 bases and J 7 bases, leaving 19 bases between the germline ends. CDR3 loop: CASSLAVEAPRGNEQFF. CDR3 sequence (DNA): TGTGCCAGCAGCTTAGCTGTTGAGGCCCCGCGAGGGAATGAGCAGTTCTTC.

The chain links TRBV6-1 to TRBJ1-5, with D possibly matching TRBD1 (6 bases). This CDR3 is 14 amino acids long. Germline CDR1 is MNHNS and CDR2 is SASEGT. Trimming left V 3 bases short and J 6 bases short, with 12 bases between. The CDR3 nucleotides are TGTGCCAGCAGTGATAGCAGGGGCGGTCAGCCCCAGCATTTT. Translated, it gives CASSDSRGGQPQHF.

V and J are TRBV29-1 and TRBJ2-3; a possible D gene is TRBD2 (7 bases). There are 14 residues in the CDR3. V lost 3 bases and J 0 bases, leaving 10 bases between the germline ends. The germline V gene encodes CDR1 SQVTM and CDR2 ANQGSEA. The CDR3 region has the DNA TGCAGCGTTGACGCGGGGGCTAGCACAGATACGCAGTATTTT. Its translation: CSVDAGASTDTQYF.

The chain recombines TRBV18 with TRBJ1-4, with a possible D match to TRBD1 (6 bases). From germline, CDR1 is KGHSH and CDR2 LQKENI. The V and J ends lost 7 bases and 0 bases respectively, with 9 bases between them. CDR3 length: 14 residues. The DNA of the CDR3 is TGTGCCAGCTTGGGGGGGCCAACTAATGAAAAACTGTTTTTT. Protein: CASLGGPTNEKLFF.

V and J are TRBV18 and TRBJ2-2; maybe TRBD1 (6 bases). Germline V gene sequence: CDR1 KGHSH, CDR2 LQKENI. The CDR3 contains 16 residues. Trimming removed 6 bases from V and 4 bases from J, with 18 bases in between. DNA of the CDR3: TGTGCCAGCTCCCCTACCGGGACACCCTCCACCGGGGAGCTGTTTTTT. It is translated as CASSPTGTPSTGELFF.

This chain connects TRBV5-1 to TRBJ2-7, with TRBD1 matching over 9 bases. J gave up 0 bases and V 4 bases, and 2 bases lay outside the gene matches. The germline V gene encodes CDR1 SGHRS and CDR2 YFSETQ. The CDR3 has 14 amino acids. CDR3 sequence reads: CASSQTGGSYEQYF. As DNA, the CDR3 is TGCGCCAGCAGCCAGACAGGGGGCTCCTACGAGCAGTACTTC.

The V call is TRBV19, the J call TRBJ1-1; 8 bases are shared with TRBD1. Trimming at V came to 6 bases and at J to 0 bases, leaving 0 bases not matched to a gene. CDR1 LNHDA and CDR2 SQIVND come from the germline V gene (reference sequence). The CDR3 spans 13 residues. CDR3 region: CASRDRVNTEAFF. CDR3 coding DNA: TGTGCCAGTAGGGACAGGGTGAACACTGAAGCTTTCTTT.

The chain couples TRBV7-3 to TRBJ2-5; maybe TRBD2 (6 bases). The CDR3 sequence is 17 residues long. Germline CDR1 reads SGHTA; CDR2 reads FQGTGA. Trimming pared 5 bases from V and 4 bases from J, leaving 23 bases between. CDR3 residues: CASSLRAGEASRETQYF. The CDR3 DNA reads as TGTGCCAGCAGCCTTAGGGCCGGGGAGGCCTCCCGAGAGACCCAGTACTTC.

The chain joins TRBV18 to TRBJ1-5; 10 bases align to TRBD1. The CDR3 spans 17 residues. V lost 3 bases, J lost 0 bases, and 5 bases stayed unmatched. The germline CDR1 and CDR2 sequences are KGHSH and LQKENI. CDR3 sequence: CASSPGTGANSNQPQHF. DNA for the CDR3: TGTGCCAGCTCACCTGGGACAGGGGCGAATAGCAATCAGCCCCAGCATTTT.

V usage is TRBV6-2 or TRBV6-3 and J usage is TRBJ2-3, with 10 nucleotides matching TRBD2. The CDR3 consists of 16 residues. In germline, CDR1 is MNHEY, CDR2 SVGEGT. The V segment lost 5 bases and the J segment 4 bases; nucleotides outside the gene matches: 9. The CDR3 is CASSQLAGVLADTQYF. As DNA, the CDR3 is TGTGCCAGCAGTCAGCTAGCGGGAGTTTTGGCAGATACGCAGTATTTT.

This clone came up once. The chain uses TRBV4-3 and TRBJ2-3; 11 positions match TRBD2. The V gene end was trimmed by 1 base and the J gene end by 2 bases; junction bases not matched to a gene: 5. The length of the CDR3 is 17 residues. From germline, CDR1 is LGHNA and CDR2 YSLEER. CDR3 sequence (DNA): TGCGCCAGCAGCCAAGGGGTAGCGGGAGGGCCCACAGATACGCAGTATTTT. It encodes CASSQGVAGGPTDTQYF.

V and J are TRBV14 and TRBJ1-5, with 8 positions matching TRBD1. The junction had 7 bases not matched to a gene; V was cut back by 4 bases and J by 5 bases. CDR1 is SGHDN, CDR2 FVKESK, per germline. The length of the CDR3 is 15 residues. CDR3 coding DNA: TGTGCCAGCAGCCGGGACAGGCCGCGGCATCAGCCCCAGCATTTT. Its translation: CASSRDRPRHQPQHF.

V is TRBV27 and J is TRBJ1-5, with 9 bases aligning to TRBD1. CDR1 MNHEY and CDR2 SMNVEV come from the germline V gene (reference sequence). The CDR3 loop spans 16 amino acids. After removal of 8 bases from V and 6 bases from J, the junction contained 14 bases not matched to a gene. The DNA for the CDR3 is TGTGCCAGCCGGAAACTTACAGGGGGCGGAGGTCAGCCCCAGCATTTT. Protein product: CASRKLTGGGGQPQHF.

This clone came up once. The V call is TRBV28, the J call TRBJ2-1; D possibly corresponds to TRBD1 (6 bases). The germline V gene has CDR1 MDHEN and CDR2 SYDVKM. The length of the CDR3 is 16 residues. V lost 6 bases and J lost 7, with 22 bases in between. CDR3 DNA sequence: TGTGCCAGCAGGACCGACCGGGACACTTATGGAAATGAGCAGTTCTTC. Translated, it gives CASRTDRDTYGNEQFF.

This sequence joins TRBV19 and TRBJ2-1; D is perhaps TRBD1 (5 bases). Germline CDR1 reads LNHDA; CDR2 reads SQIVND (reference sequence). This CDR3 has 15 amino acids. V dropped 7 bases and J dropped 2 bases, with 15 bases sitting between them. The CDR3 reads CASTITGLTYNEQFF. For the CDR3, the DNA is TGTGCCAGTACCATAACAGGCCTCACCTACAATGAGCAGTTCTTC.